These 26 T cell receptor beta chains were all obtained from the same sample, sequenced in a study of T-cell memory formation after mild COVID-19. One entry per CDR3 protein, called by TCRdb with MiXCR from the 5' RACE reads. Among approximately 100,000 distinct CDR3 sequences, around 10% were seen once, and the ten largest hold approximately 39%. Material: PBMCs or a T cell subset sorted from them (not recorded which). The receptors derive from a man aged 18 to 35 who had mild COVID-19 (a few samples of this study predate the infection). Cell type and time point are not known.

This clonotype was counted between two and nine times. The chain employs TRBV10-3 and TRBJ2-6; D gene ambiguous. Germline V gene sequence: CDR1 ENHRY, CDR2 SYGVKD. The CDR3 runs to 12 residues. V was shortened by 10 bases and J by 1 base, with 5 bases between the two germline ends. As DNA, the CDR3 is TGTGCCACACTTTCTGGGGCCAACGTCCTGACTTTC. Amino acid sequence: CATLSGANVLTF.

V and J are TRBV4-1 and TRBJ2-5; D is unresolved. The CDR3 sequence is 14 residues long. Per the germline V gene, CDR1 is MGHRA and CDR2 is YSYEKL. The V and J ends lost 1 base and 6 bases respectively, with 12 bases between them. The CDR3 region is CASSQVTDRQTQYF. The CDR3 nucleotides read TGCGCCAGCAGCCAAGTGACCGACCGCCAGACCCAGTACTTC.

This clonotype was found a few times. This chain uses TRBV4-1 with TRBJ2-3, with TRBD1 as a possible D gene (5 bases). Germline CDR1 is MGHRA and CDR2 is YSYEKL. With 3 bases removed from V and 0 bases from J, the gap between germline ends came to 10 bases. CDR3 length: 15 amino acids. The CDR3 coding sequence is TGCGCCAGCAGCCAGCGACAGCTTAGCACAGATACGCAGTATTTT. Amino acids: CASSQRQLSTDTQYF.

V is TRBV19 and J is TRBJ2-3; 9 nucleotides match TRBD2. CDR1 and CDR2 (germline): LNHDA, SQIVND (reference sequence). The trim removed 6 bases at V and 2 bases at J, leaving 3 bases unmatched. The CDR3 runs 14 residues. Here the CDR3 DNA reads TGTGCCAGTAGCGCTAGCGGGGTCACAGATACGCAGTATTTT. Translation gives CASSASGVTDTQYF. The full variable domain, in which reference TRBV19 and TRBJ2-3 provide the parts outside the CDR3, is DGGITQSPKYLFRKEGQNVTLSCEQNLNHDAMYWYRQDPGQGLRLIYYSQIVNDFQKGDIAEGYSVSREKKESFPLTVTSAQKNPTAFYLCASSASGVTDTQYFGPGTRLTVL.

The V and J genes are TRBV18 and TRBJ2-3; D is uncertain. CDR1 is KGHSH, CDR2 LQKENI, per germline. The CDR3 contains 12 residues. V was pared by 3 bases and J by 7 bases, with 8 bases between. CDR3 amino acids: CASSPPQNTQYF. The CDR3 region has the DNA TGTGCCAGCTCACCTCCCCAGAATACGCAGTATTTT.

J is TRBJ2-7 and V is TRBV6-6; unclear D gene. CDR3 length: 12 residues. Looked up from germline, CDR1 is MNHNY and CDR2 is SVGAGI (reference sequence). Trimming shortened V by 6 bases and J by 7 bases, and 13 bases separated the two germline ends. The CDR3 nucleotides are TGTGCCAGCAGCCTCGACATGGCGGAGCAGTACTTC. It is translated as CASSLDMAEQYF.

There are many counts of this clonotype. This sequence joins TRBV29-1 and TRBJ2-1, with 13 bases identical to TRBD2. The CDR3 contains 15 residues. Germline assignment: CDR1 SQVTM and CDR2 ANQGSEA. V dropped 7 bases and J dropped 8; count of bases not matched to a gene: 11. The CDR3 protein is CSGILGTSGIYEQFF. The CDR3 DNA reads TGCAGCGGGATACTCGGGACTAGCGGGATATATGAGCAGTTCTTC.

This clonotype was seen a handful of times. This sequence joins TRBV5-5 and TRBJ1-1; D remains unclear. V dropped 0 bases and J dropped 7 bases, with 13 bases sitting between them. CDR1 and CDR2 from the germline V gene are SGHKS and YYEKEE (reference sequence). This CDR3 spans 14 amino acids. The CDR3 nucleotides are TGTGCCAGCAGCTTGGAGAACTGGAAGGGTGAAGCTTTCTTT. It translates to CASSLENWKGEAFF.

The J gene is TRBJ2-3, the V gene TRBV4-1; possible D gene TRBD2, 5 bases. Per germline, CDR1 MGHRA and CDR2 YSYEKL. The V gene lost 5 bases and the J gene lost 5 bases, with 14 bases spanning the gap. This CDR3 is built from 14 residues. The CDR3 DNA sequence: TGCGCCAGCAGCTTCCAAAGCGAGGGAGATACGCAGTATTTT. Residues: CASSFQSEGDTQYF.

In DNA, the CDR3 is TGTGCCAGCAGACGAAACCTCGGGTCCGGGGAGCTGTTTTTT. This encodes CASRRNLGSGELFF. The chain links TRBV7-2 to TRBJ2-2; D is unresolved. Per the germline V gene, CDR1 is SGHTA and CDR2 is FQGNSA. This CDR3 has 14 residues. Between the trimmed V and J ends, which lost 6 bases and 6 bases, there was a span of 14 bases.

This clonotype came up a few times. The rearrangement uses TRBV4-1 and TRBJ2-7; the match to TRBD1 covers 10 bases. From germline, CDR1 is MGHRA and CDR2 YSYEKL. CDR3 length: 15 amino acids. V trimming: 4 bases; J trimming: 4 bases; junction bases outside the gene matches: 7. In DNA, the CDR3 is TGCGCCAGCAGCCGGGGGACAGGGGTTGGATACGAGCAGTACTTC. Its protein is CASSRGTGVGYEQYF.

This chain uses TRBV10-3 with TRBJ1-3; possibly TRBD1 for D (6 bases). The CDR3 is made up of 14 amino acids. Trimming took 8 bases from V and 0 from J, leaving 11 bases between them. Germline CDR1 reads ENHRY; CDR2 reads SYGVKD. Here the CDR3 DNA reads TGTGCCATCGGACAGCATATCTCTGGAAACACCATATATTTT. Amino acid sequence: CAIGQHISGNTIYF.

This chain connects TRBV10-1 to TRBJ2-1; no clear D. Trimming shortened V by 6 bases and J by 6 bases, and 15 bases separated the two germline ends. Germline CDR1 and CDR2: WNHNN and SYGVQD (reference sequence). This CDR3 contains 14 residues. The CDR3 spells CASSPSEYSNEQFF. Written as DNA, the CDR3 is TGCGCCAGCAGCCCGAGCGAGTACAGCAATGAGCAGTTCTTC.

The V call is TRBV13, the J call TRBJ1-1; no definite D call. Trimming removed 1 base at V and 0 bases at J, with 6 bases between. Germline CDR1 and CDR2: PRHDT and FYEKMQ (reference sequence). This CDR3 has 14 residues. CDR3: CASSLERMNTEAFF. The CDR3 DNA reads as TGTGCCAGCAGCTTAGAACGGATGAACACTGAAGCTTTCTTT.

This clonotype was detected only a few times. The chain couples TRBV7-8 to TRBJ1-4; 8 bases map to TRBD1. This CDR3 has 15 residues. Germline V CDR1 and CDR2: SGHVS, FQNEAQ. The V and J ends lost 5 bases and 7 bases, in that order; junction bases with no gene match: 9. DNA of the CDR3: TGTGCCAGCAGCCGAGACAGGGGACAGTTTGAAAAACTGTTTTTT. Translating it yields CASSRDRGQFEKLFF.

The chain combines TRBV5-1 with TRBJ2-2, with D perhaps TRBD2 (5 bases). This CDR3 has 15 amino acids. Per germline, CDR1 SGHRS and CDR2 YFSETQ. V gave up 1 base and J gave up 6 bases, with 13 bases separating them. The CDR3 coding sequence is TGCGCCAGCAGCTTGTCGCCCTCGAGGGCCGGGGAGCTGTTTTTT. Protein: CASSLSPSRAGELFF.

The sample holds many counts of this clonotype. The chain has TRBV29-1 and TRBJ2-5, with D hard to call. Trimming took 3 bases from V and 3 from J, leaving 11 bases between them. CDR1 is SQVTM and CDR2 is ANQGSEA in the germline V gene. The CDR3 runs 13 residues. This CDR3 reads CSVDRADEETQYF. The CDR3 DNA sequence: TGCAGCGTTGACCGGGCAGACGAAGAGACCCAGTACTTC.

This clonotype was counted a few times. The chain carries TRBV27 and TRBJ1-5; D call uncertain. Germline V gene sequence: CDR1 MNHEY, CDR2 SMNVEV (reference sequence). There are 13 residues in the CDR3. Trimming took off 6 bases at V and 6 bases at J, with 12 bases between the two ends. The CDR3 loop is CASSLYTGQPQHF. Here the CDR3 DNA reads TGTGCCAGCAGCCTGTATACGGGTCAGCCCCAGCATTTT.

J is TRBJ2-5 and V is TRBV5-1, with 7 bases lining up with TRBD2. Trimming cost V 4 bases and J 2 bases; bases outside gene matches: 8. This CDR3 is built from 15 residues. Germline assignment: CDR1 SGHRS and CDR2 YFSETQ. As DNA, the CDR3 is TGCGCCAGCAGCGCAGGAAGCGGGGATCAAGAGACCCAGTACTTC. Residues: CASSAGSGDQETQYF. Based on the CDR3 plus reference TRBV5-1 and TRBJ2-5, the full variable domain is KAGVTQTPRYLIKTRGQQVTLSCSPISGHRSVSWYQQTPGQGLQFLFEYFSETQRNKGNFPGRFSGRQFSNSRSEMNVSTLELGDSALYLCASSAGSGDQETQYFGPGTRLLVL.

This clonotype has just a few counts. The V gene is TRBV7-8, the J gene TRBJ2-1; D is possibly TRBD2 (6 bases). Between the trimmed V and J ends, which lost 3 bases and 0 bases, there was a span of 18 bases. Per germline, CDR1 SGHVS and CDR2 FQNEAQ. CDR3 length: 18 residues. Written as DNA, the CDR3 is TGTGCCAGCAGCTTCCCCCCCGGCGGGGCAAGCTCCTACAATGAGCAGTTCTTC. Translating it yields CASSFPPGGASSYNEQFF.

This clonotype was found a few times. The genes are TRBV3-1 and TRBJ2-4; D uncertain. CDR1 LGHDT and CDR2 YNNKEL come from the germline V gene (reference sequence). The CDR3 is made up of 11 amino acids. The germline V and J ends were trimmed by 3 bases and 8 bases, with 5 bases remaining between them. CDR3 coding DNA: TGTGCCAGCAGCCAGTTTGACATTCAGTACTTC. It encodes CASSQFDIQYF.

The chain combines TRBV6-2 or TRBV6-3 with TRBJ1-5; a weak D match, TRBD1 (5 bases). V lost 5 bases and J 6 bases, leaving 5 bases between the germline ends. Germline lookup yields CDR1 MNHEY and CDR2 SVGEGT. The CDR3 is 11 residues long. CDR3 sequence reads: CASSGGQPQHF. The CDR3 DNA sequence: TGTGCCAGCAGTGGGGGTCAGCCCCAGCATTTT.

This clonotype appeared a few times. This chain connects TRBV11-2 to TRBJ2-3, with 14 bases fitting TRBD2. V was pared by 5 bases and J by 5 bases, with 3 bases of the junction left unmatched. From germline, CDR1 is SGHAT and CDR2 FQNNGV. The CDR3 has 15 amino acids. The CDR3 coding sequence is TGTGCCAGCAGCCTAGGGACTAGCGGGGGAGATACGCAGTATTTT. It specifies CASSLGTSGGDTQYF.

This clonotype was detected many times. This chain links TRBV4-1 with TRBJ2-7; unclear D gene. From germline, CDR1 is MGHRA and CDR2 YSYEKL. This CDR3 contains 15 residues. V was clipped by 0 bases and J by 4 bases, with 13 bases between them. CDR3 nucleotide sequence: TGCGCCAGCAGCCAAGATTTGGGATTCGGTTACGAGCAGTACTTC. It encodes CASSQDLGFGYEQYF.

The table lists this clonotype with many counts. V and J are TRBV7-9 and TRBJ2-6; the D is unclear. Trimming removed 5 bases at V and 0 bases at J, with 14 bases between. Germline assignment: CDR1 SEHNR and CDR2 FQNEAQ (reference sequence). The CDR3 consists of 17 residues. CDR3 DNA sequence: TGTGCCAGCAGCCTCGCCGAGGAGTACTCTGGGGCCAACGTCCTGACTTTC. Its translation is CASSLAEEYSGANVLTF.

This chain connects TRBV7-9 to TRBJ1-6, with a weak D call TRBD1 (6 bases). The germline V gene has CDR1 SEHNR and CDR2 FQNEAQ (reference sequence). CDR3 length: 13 residues. V was shortened by 6 bases and J by 3 bases, with 6 bases between the two germline ends. CDR3 coding DNA: TGTGCCAGCAGGGGACACTATAATTCACCCCTCCACTTT. It translates to CASRGHYNSPLHF.